These 29 T cell receptor beta chains were all obtained from the same sample, sequenced in a study of blood T cell repertoires in COVID-19. Produced via immunoSEQ multiplex PCR; TCRdb's table is partial and in-frame only. The sample carries over 130,000 clones, roughly 87% recorded once. Material: peripheral blood. These TCRs come from a woman aged 60-75 years with active or convalescent COVID-19.

V gene TRBV30 combines with J gene TRBJ1-6; 10 bases agree with TRBD1. This CDR3 contains 13 residues. CDR1 GTSNPN and CDR2 SVGIG come from the germline V gene (reference sequence). The V and J ends lost 5 bases and 8 bases, in that order; junction bases with no gene match: 3. The CDR3 bases are TGTGCCTGGGCCGGACAGGGGGATTCACCCCTCCACTTT. Residues: CAWAGQGDSPLHF.

The V and J genes are TRBV14 and TRBJ2-5, with D tentatively TRBD1 (5 bases). Germline-derived CDR1 and CDR2 are SGHDN and FVKESK. V lost 6 bases to trimming and J lost 5 bases, with 10 bases between them. The CDR3 is 12 residues long. CDR3 loop: CASSPGFETQYF. The DNA for the CDR3 is TGTGCCAGCAGTCCAGGGTTCGAGACCCAGTACTTC.

This clone was counted once. The chain couples TRBV18 to TRBJ1-5; D is ambiguous. The CDR3 is 17 residues long. The germline gives CDR1 KGHSH, CDR2 LQKENI. V lost 0 bases and J lost 4, with 16 bases in between. This chain's CDR3 is CASSPPSGREINQPQHF. In DNA form, the CDR3 reads TGTGCCAGCTCACCACCGAGCGGTAGAGAGATTAATCAGCCCCAGCATTTT.

The chain carries TRBV2 and TRBJ2-7; 12 positions match TRBD1. This CDR3 contains 16 residues. Germline CDR1 is SNHLY and CDR2 is FYNNEI. With V trimmed by 4 bases and J by 4 bases, 8 bases remained unmatched. CDR3 nucleotides: TGTGCCAGCAGTGCAGGGGACAGGGGGCTAGTGTACGAGCAGTACTTC. Translated: CASSAGDRGLVYEQYF.

The gene calls are TRBV4-3 and TRBJ1-4, with D perhaps matching TRBD1 (5 bases). Trimming removed 1 base from V and 5 bases from J, with 14 bases in between. Germline V lookup: CDR1 LGHNA, CDR2 YSLEER. This CDR3 contains 16 residues. DNA for the CDR3: TGCGCCAGCAGCCAAGGTGGGGGGGACCGGAATGAAAAACTGTTTTTT. Amino acids: CASSQGGGDRNEKLFF.

V gene TRBV18 combines with J gene TRBJ1-4; D may be TRBD1 (6 bases). The germline V gene encodes CDR1 KGHSH and CDR2 LQKENI. V lost 3 bases, J lost 0 bases, and 11 bases lay in between. The CDR3 runs 16 residues. The CDR3 protein is CASSPRTAATNEKLFF. In nucleotides, the CDR3 is TGTGCCAGCTCACCCAGGACAGCTGCAACTAATGAAAAACTGTTTTTT.

The chain is built from TRBV5-1 and TRBJ2-3; weak D call: TRBD2 (5 bases). The V gene's germline CDR1 is SGHRS and CDR2 YFSETQ. V shed 0 bases and J shed 0 bases, with 8 bases lying between them. The CDR3 length is 15 residues. The CDR3 loop is CASSLEAESTDTQYF. CDR3 nucleotide sequence: TGCGCCAGCAGCTTGGAAGCGGAGAGCACAGATACGCAGTATTTT.

V gene TRBV23-1 combines with J gene TRBJ1-2, with TRBD1 identical over 8 bases. TRBV23-1 belongs to the ORF category, with a function that is uncertain. The CDR3 runs 13 residues. Losses at the gene ends were 3 bases for V and 5 bases for J; bases not matched to a gene: 2. The CDR3 sequence: CASSQRTGYGYTF. CDR3 nucleotide sequence: TGCGCCAGCAGTCAGAGGACAGGGTATGGCTACACCTTC.

The chain couples TRBV5-1 to TRBJ1-4, with a possible D match to TRBD1 (5 bases). CDR3 length equals 12 residues. The V gene's germline CDR1 is SGHRS and CDR2 YFSETQ. V lost 4 bases to trimming and J lost 8 bases, with 9 bases between them. The chain's CDR3 is CASSPSGEKLFF. CDR3 nucleotide sequence: TGCGCCAGCAGCCCTTCAGGGGAAAAACTGTTTTTT.

This clone was counted at least ten times. The V call is TRBV6-5, the J call TRBJ1-5; maybe TRBD1 (5 bases). Trimming removed 8 bases from V and 7 bases from J, with 21 bases in between. Germline values: CDR1 MNHEY, CDR2 SVGAGI. The CDR3 runs 15 residues. CDR3 loop: CASPRRGFISQPQHF. CDR3 sequence (DNA): TGTGCCAGCCCGAGACGGGGGTTTATCTCCCAGCCCCAGCATTTT.

The chain recombines TRBV3-1 (or the pseudogene TRBV3-2) with TRBJ1-2, with D perhaps matching TRBD1 (5 bases). V was shortened by 6 bases and J by 3 bases, with 29 bases between the two germline ends. Germline assignment: CDR1 LGHDT and CDR2 YNNKEL (reference sequence). The CDR3 has 19 residues. CDR3 region: CASSRIRYGDWAVDYGYTF. The CDR3 DNA reads as TGTGCCAGCAGTCGAATCAGATACGGGGACTGGGCTGTCGACTATGGCTACACCTTC.

The chain links TRBV6-5 to TRBJ1-1; TRBD1 is a possible D gene (5 bases). CDR1 MNHEY and CDR2 SVGAGI come from the germline V gene. Trimming shortened V by 0 bases and J by 6 bases, and 14 bases separated the two germline ends. The CDR3 has 15 residues. The CDR3 DNA is TGTGCCAGCAGTTACTCGAATCGGGGGGGGGCTGAAGCTTTCTTT. Residues: CASSYSNRGGAEAFF.

This chain links TRBV30 with TRBJ1-5; 10 nucleotides match TRBD1. V shed 3 bases, J shed 7 bases, and the junction held 3 bases outside the gene matches. Looked up from germline, CDR1 is GTSNPN and CDR2 is SVGIG (reference sequence). CDR3 length: 13 amino acids. The CDR3 nucleotides read TGTGCCTGGAGCGGACAGGGGGGGCAGCCCCAGCATTTT. It codes for CAWSGQGGQPQHF.

The genes are TRBV7-2 and TRBJ2-5; 13 bases fit TRBD2. CDR3 length: 15 amino acids. V trimming: 4 bases; J trimming: 7 bases; junction bases outside the gene matches: 6. Germline V gives CDR1 SGHTA, CDR2 FQGNSA. CDR3 nucleotide sequence: TGTGCCAGCAGCTGGGGACTAGCGGGACCGGGGACCCAGTACTTC. Residues: CASSWGLAGPGTQYF.

The chain is built from TRBV5-1 and TRBJ1-6; D perhaps matches TRBD1 (6 bases). V lost 0 bases and J 8 bases, leaving 12 bases between the germline ends. Germline V gives CDR1 SGHRS, CDR2 YFSETQ. The CDR3 runs to 15 residues. CDR3 coding DNA: TGCGCCAGCAGCTTGGTATCGGCAGGGGATTCACCCCTCCACTTT. It translates to CASSLVSAGDSPLHF.

The CDR3 spells CASSEPWEGGTEAFF. Here the CDR3 DNA reads TGCGCCAGCAGTGAGCCTTGGGAAGGAGGTACTGAAGCTTTCTTT. V is TRBV10-2 and J is TRBJ1-1; D gene ambiguous. The CDR3 contains 15 residues. Germline V lookup: CDR1 WSHSY, CDR2 SAAADI. The V gene lost 2 bases and the J gene lost 5 bases, with 15 bases spanning the gap.

The chain employs TRBV5-1 and TRBJ1-2; 7 bases map to TRBD1. CDR3 length equals 13 residues. The trim removed 8 bases at V and 7 bases at J, leaving 11 bases unmatched. Germline V gives CDR1 SGHRS, CDR2 YFSETQ. CDR3 nucleotides: TGCGCCAGTACCGAGGGCTCAGGGGGTGGCTACACCTTC. This translates into CASTEGSGGGYTF.

V usage is TRBV6-5 and J usage is TRBJ1-1, with D unresolved. This CDR3 is built from 14 residues. The germline CDR1 and CDR2 sequences are MNHEY and SVGAGI. With 7 bases removed from V and 7 bases from J, the gap between germline ends came to 19 bases. CDR3 residues: CASISGRDPYEAFF. The CDR3, as DNA: TGTGCCAGCATCTCGGGGAGGGATCCGTATGAAGCTTTCTTT.

V and J are TRBV5-5 and TRBJ1-1; 8 nucleotides agree with TRBD1. The CDR3 has 14 amino acids. V was pared by 3 bases and J by 6 bases, with 7 bases of the junction left unmatched. CDR1 SGHKS and CDR2 YYEKEE come from the germline V gene (reference sequence). CDR3 protein: CASSSRDRRPEAFF. CDR3 in DNA: TGTGCCAGCAGCTCCCGGGACAGGCGCCCTGAAGCTTTCTTT.

This chain connects TRBV19 to TRBJ1-5; the D gene is possibly TRBD1 (6 bases). The CDR3 totals 17 residues. Germline CDR1 is LNHDA and CDR2 is SQIVND (reference sequence). V dropped 1 base and J dropped 2 bases, with 15 bases sitting between them. The CDR3, as DNA: TGTGCCAGTAGTATAGTGCAACAGGGCCGAGGCAATCAGCCCCAGCATTTT. Protein sequence: CASSIVQQGRGNQPQHF.

This chain links TRBV7-2 with TRBJ1-4; 7 nucleotides line up with TRBD1. CDR1 and CDR2 from the germline V gene are SGHTA and FQGNSA. The ends lost 5 bases at V and 0 bases at J; junction bases unmatched: 3. The CDR3 contains 15 residues. The CDR3 DNA sequence: TGTGCCAGCAGCCTAGGACAGGCAACTAATGAAAAACTGTTTTTT. Protein product: CASSLGQATNEKLFF.

The sample holds a few counts of this clone. The chain is built from TRBV7-2 and TRBJ1-6; TRBD1 agrees at 8 bases. There are 15 residues in the CDR3. Looked up from germline, CDR1 is SGHTA and CDR2 is FQGNSA. Trimming removed 4 bases from V and 7 bases from J; junction bases left unmatched: 6. CDR3 sequence (DNA): TGTGCCAGCAGCTCCAGGACAGGGCAGAATTCACCCCTCCACTTT. Its protein product is CASSSRTGQNSPLHF.

This chain joins TRBV18 and TRBJ2-7; 7 nucleotides align to TRBD1. Germline trimming cut 4 bases from V and 3 bases from J; bases unmatched to any gene: 9. CDR3 size: 15 residues. Per the germline V gene, CDR1 is KGHSH and CDR2 is LQKENI. The CDR3 region is CASSLGQVVDYEQYF. CDR3 DNA sequence: TGTGCCAGCTCACTCGGACAGGTGGTCGACTACGAGCAGTACTTC.

The chain links TRBV19 to TRBJ2-5, with 9 bases aligning to TRBD1. The CDR3 has 15 residues. Germline loops: CDR1 LNHDA, CDR2 SQIVND (reference sequence). V dropped 10 bases and J dropped 3; count of bases not matched to a gene: 12. In nucleotides, the CDR3 is TGTGCCACCCGGGACAGGGAAGGGCCGAAAGAGACCCAGTACTTC. Translated: CATRDREGPKETQYF.

The chain links TRBV3-1 (or the pseudogene TRBV3-2) to TRBJ1-5; D call uncertain. The CDR3 length is 14 residues. Germline loops: CDR1 LGHDT, CDR2 YNNKEL (reference sequence). Trimming left V 5 bases short and J 4 bases short, with 12 bases between. In DNA, the CDR3 is TGTGCCAGCAGCGCGGGGATATGGAATCAGCCCCAGCATTTT. This translates into CASSAGIWNQPQHF.

The V and J genes are TRBV7-9 and TRBJ1-1; 8 bases match TRBD1. CDR3 length equals 14 residues. V gave up 6 bases and J gave up 3 bases; unmatched junction bases: 6. Germline values: CDR1 SEHNR, CDR2 FQNEAQ (reference sequence). As DNA, the CDR3 is TGTGCCAGCAGTATTACAGGGGGGGACACTGAAGCTTTCTTT. Amino acids: CASSITGGDTEAFF.

The chain uses TRBV29-1 and TRBJ2-3; the D is unclear. The V gene lost 5 bases and the J gene lost 2 bases, with 8 bases spanning the gap. Germline V gene data show CDR1 as SQVTM and CDR2 as ANQGSEA. CDR3 length: 12 amino acids. The CDR3 reads CSVKVYTDTQYF. The CDR3 bases are TGCAGCGTTAAAGTCTACACAGATACGCAGTATTTT.

The gene calls are TRBV6-5 and TRBJ2-1, with a weak D call TRBD1 (6 bases). Trimming pared 5 bases from V and 7 bases from J, leaving 18 bases between. The CDR3 contains 15 residues. Germline V CDR1 and CDR2: MNHEY, SVGAGI. Here the CDR3 DNA reads TGTGCCAGCAGTACCCACAGGGATCCGGGGAATGAGCAGTTCTTC. Translated: CASSTHRDPGNEQFF.

V is TRBV7-9 and J is TRBJ1-3; D is ambiguous. Trimming removed 5 bases at V and 0 bases at J, with 14 bases between. The CDR3 extends over 16 amino acids. Germline V gives CDR1 SEHNR, CDR2 FQNEAQ (reference sequence). The CDR3 DNA reads as TGTGCCAGCAGCCCAGAGGTACGGAGCTCTGGAAACACCATATATTTT. Encoded protein: CASSPEVRSSGNTIYF.